Below are 7 T cell receptor beta chains sequenced from a single sample in a study of post-analysis software for immune sequencing data. These receptors' antigens are unknown. The library was made from cDNA and included unique molecular identifiers. TCRdb used MiXCR to reprocess the PCR reads, holding one entry per CDR3 protein. Of about 500,000 distinct CDR3 sequences listed, roughly 45% were seen once; the top ten hold 9.5% to 13%. The study's findings and limits: Controls showed lower frequencies than patients for several TRBV segments, and TRBV5-6, TRBV5-1 and TRBV20-1 were among these.

The sequencing input was blood. Receptors originate from a girl between 10 and 17 years old with multiple sclerosis.

This clonotype was counted a few times. The chain recombines TRBV20-1 with TRBJ1-5; no definite D call. Per the germline V gene, CDR1 is DFQATT and CDR2 is SNEGSKA (reference sequence). The CDR3 spans 14 residues. V lost 3 bases and J lost 6, with 15 bases in between. CDR3 sequence (DNA): TGCAGTGCTAGGGCCCCGGGCATTGGTCAGCCCCAGCATTTT. This sequence encodes CSARAPGIGQPQHF.

This clonotype was seen only a few times. The J gene is TRBJ2-7, the V gene TRBV7-2, with a weak D call TRBD2 (5 bases). Trimming pared 5 bases from V and 1 base from J, leaving 12 bases between. CDR1 is SGHTA and CDR2 is FQGNSA in the germline V gene. The CDR3 is made up of 14 amino acids. The CDR3 bases are TGTGCCAGCAGCAGGCGAGGGAGTTCCTACGAGCAGTACTTC. Its protein product is CASSRRGSSYEQYF.

This chain links TRBV29-1 with TRBJ1-1; D may be TRBD1 (5 bases). The CDR3 is 13 residues long. Germline CDR1 and CDR2: SQVTM and ANQGSEA. V was clipped by 5 bases and J by 1 base, with 11 bases between them. The CDR3 protein is CSVSPDRNTEAFF. The CDR3 region has the DNA TGCAGCGTTTCCCCCGACAGGAACACTGAAGCTTTCTTT.

V gene TRBV4-1 combines with J gene TRBJ2-7; maybe TRBD1 (5 bases). Germline values: CDR1 MGHRA, CDR2 YSYEKL. The CDR3 sequence is 15 residues long. The V gene lost 0 bases and the J gene lost 4 bases, with 13 bases spanning the gap. CDR3 in amino acids: CASSQDRTKAYEQYF. DNA for the CDR3: TGCGCCAGCAGCCAAGACAGGACAAAGGCGTACGAGCAGTACTTC.

The chain couples TRBV3-1 to TRBJ1-1; perhaps TRBD1 as D (6 bases). In germline, CDR1 is LGHDT, CDR2 YNNKEL (reference sequence). This CDR3 has 13 amino acids. V lost 5 bases and J lost 5, with 12 bases in between. CDR3 coding DNA: TGTGCCAGCAGCGGGGGCACTCGGACTGAAGCTTTCTTT. Its translation is CASSGGTRTEAFF.

The chain uses TRBV12-3 or TRBV12-4 and TRBJ2-7; D remains ambiguous. V lost 2 bases and J 2 bases, leaving 10 bases between the germline ends. The length of the CDR3 is 14 residues. The CDR3 DNA sequence: TGTGCCAGCAGTTTATCCGAATTAACCTACGAGCAGTACTTC. Its translation is CASSLSELTYEQYF.

This rearrangement joins TRBV15 to TRBJ1-4, with 11 bases fitting TRBD1. Germline V lookup: CDR1 LNHNV, CDR2 YYDKDF (reference sequence). The V gene end was trimmed by 0 bases and the J gene end by 5 bases; junction bases not matched to a gene: 2. This CDR3 has 16 amino acids. CDR3 residues: CATSREGTGGNEKLFF. As DNA, the CDR3 is TGTGCCACCAGCAGAGAGGGGACAGGGGGGAATGAAAAACTGTTTTTT.